The 18 T cell receptor beta chains reported below all come from one sample, sequenced in a study of blood T cell repertoires in COVID-19. Assay: immunoSEQ multiplex PCR; the TCRdb copy retains only in-frame clones and omits some. The sample includes hundreds of thousands of clones, roughly 82% seen only once; the top ten take 4.5% to 6%. Material: peripheral blood. These receptors were obtained from an elderly woman with active or convalescent COVID-19.

The chain recombines TRBV5-1 with TRBJ1-4; 7 bases align to TRBD1. Germline assignment: CDR1 SGHRS and CDR2 YFSETQ. The CDR3 is 14 residues long. J lost 5 bases, V lost 5 bases, and 6 bases had no gene match. In DNA form, the CDR3 reads TGCGCCAGCAGAGGACGACAGGGAAATGAAAAACTGTTTTTT. It codes for CASRGRQGNEKLFF.

Written as DNA, the CDR3 is TGTGCCAGCAGCCAGAACAGGGATTCACCCCTCCACTTT. Protein sequence: CASSQNRDSPLHF. V is TRBV3-1 (or the pseudogene TRBV3-2) and J is TRBJ1-6; possibly TRBD1 for D (6 bases). From germline, CDR1 is LGHDT and CDR2 YNNKEL (reference sequence). CDR3 length equals 13 residues. The V end was cut by 3 bases, the J end by 8 bases, with 8 bases between.

The rearrangement links TRBV28 to TRBJ2-3; 8 nucleotides align to TRBD2. The CDR3 extends over 15 amino acids. With V trimmed by 6 bases and J by 5 bases, 10 bases remained unmatched. Germline CDR1 and CDR2: MDHEN and SYDVKM. The CDR3 loop is CASSPMAGGEDTQYF. The CDR3 nucleotides read TGTGCCAGCAGCCCGATGGCGGGAGGTGAAGATACGCAGTATTTT.

The sample holds one count of this clone. This rearrangement joins TRBV14 to TRBJ2-3; 10 nucleotides line up with TRBD1. The CDR3 consists of 20 residues. Looked up from germline, CDR1 is SGHDN and CDR2 is FVKESK. V gave up 2 bases and J gave up 2 bases; unmatched junction bases: 16. CDR3 amino acids: CASSQRTGGTPGLLTDTQYF. In DNA, the CDR3 is TGTGCCAGCAGCCAACGGACAGGGGGTACCCCGGGACTTCTCACAGATACGCAGTATTTT.

The V and J genes are TRBV29-1 and TRBJ2-3, with 8 nucleotides matching TRBD1. The CDR3 is 13 amino acids. Trimming removed 7 bases from V and 0 bases from J; junction bases left unmatched: 3. Germline V gene lookup returns CDR1 SQVTM and CDR2 ANQGSEA. The CDR3, as DNA: TGCAGCGCTAGACAGGGGAGCACAGATACGCAGTATTTT. Translated: CSARQGSTDTQYF.

This chain connects TRBV5-6 to TRBJ2-5, with 7 bases matching TRBD1. Unmatched junction bases numbered 6, after V lost 7 bases and J lost 0 bases. This CDR3 has 14 residues. In germline, CDR1 is SGHDT, CDR2 YYEEEE. As DNA, the CDR3 is TGTGCCAGCTTCCCGAGGGGGCACCAAGAGACCCAGTACTTC. Protein sequence: CASFPRGHQETQYF.

DNA of the CDR3: TGTGCCAGCAGACTAGCGGGGAAGACCCAGTACTTC. This gives the protein CASRLAGKTQYF. This chain connects TRBV2 to TRBJ2-5; TRBD2 matches at 10 bases. CDR1 is SNHLY and CDR2 is FYNNEI in the germline V gene. Unmatched junction bases numbered 1, after V lost 6 bases and J lost 6 bases. The CDR3 has 12 residues.

This chain links TRBV24-1 with TRBJ2-1; 12 bases fit TRBD2. The V segment lost 4 bases and the J segment 1 base; nucleotides outside the gene matches: 10. The CDR3 consists of 19 residues. Germline CDR1 and CDR2: KGHDR and SFDVKD. CDR3 in DNA: TGTGCCACCAGTGACCCCGGGACAGGGACTAGCGGGTCCTACAATGAGCAGTTCTTC. This translates into CATSDPGTGTSGSYNEQFF.

J is TRBJ1-5 and V is TRBV27, with D hard to call. Germline loops: CDR1 MNHEY, CDR2 SMNVEV (reference sequence). Trimming removed 4 bases at V and 0 bases at J, with 7 bases between. The CDR3 runs 14 residues. For the CDR3, the DNA is TGTGCCAGCAGTTCGGTCGGTAGCAATCAGCCCCAGCATTTT. The encoded protein is CASSSVGSNQPQHF.

DNA of the CDR3: TGCGCCAGCAGCTTGGCGAGGGGGCAGGTGAACGAGCAGTACTTC. Translated, it gives CASSLARGQVNEQYF. The V call is TRBV5-1, the J call TRBJ2-7; TRBD1 matches at 7 bases. The V gene end was trimmed by 0 bases and the J gene end by 5 bases; junction bases not matched to a gene: 8. The CDR3 length is 15 residues. The germline V gene encodes CDR1 SGHRS and CDR2 YFSETQ.

The chain recombines TRBV7-9 with TRBJ2-1; 8 bases are a match to TRBD1. The V segment lost 5 bases and the J segment 5 bases; nucleotides outside the gene matches: 5. The CDR3 extends over 14 amino acids. Germline V lookup: CDR1 SEHNR, CDR2 FQNEAQ (reference sequence). In nucleotides, the CDR3 is TGTGCCAGCAGCGGAACGACAGGGGACAATGAGCAGTTCTTC. Protein sequence: CASSGTTGDNEQFF.

This chain uses TRBV9 with TRBJ2-1, with 11 bases aligning to TRBD1. This CDR3 has 16 residues. Germline values: CDR1 SGDLS, CDR2 YYNGEE. J gave up 8 bases and V 3 bases, and 10 bases lay outside the gene matches. CDR3 in DNA: TGTGCCAGCAGCGCGTACGGACAGGGGGCTATATATGAGCAGTTCTTC. Residues: CASSAYGQGAIYEQFF.

The chain combines TRBV30 with TRBJ1-4; 10 bases are a match to TRBD1. CDR1 and CDR2 (germline): GTSNPN, SVGIG (reference sequence). The CDR3 has 14 amino acids. Germline trimming cut 3 bases from V and 7 bases from J; bases unmatched to any gene: 5. The CDR3 sequence is CAWSRGTGVEKLFF. For the CDR3, the DNA is TGTGCCTGGAGCCGAGGGACAGGGGTTGAAAAACTGTTTTTT.

The rearrangement joins TRBV5-1 to TRBJ1-5; 12 bases match TRBD1. CDR1 SGHRS and CDR2 YFSETQ come from the germline V gene. This CDR3 comprises 16 residues. The V segment lost 4 bases and the J segment 7 bases; nucleotides outside the gene matches: 9. In nucleotides, the CDR3 is TGCGCCAGCAGCCCAGGGACAGGGGGCGCAGAACAGCCCCAGCATTTT. Amino acids: CASSPGTGGAEQPQHF.

This clone was detected a few times. V is TRBV4-2 and J is TRBJ1-5; unclear D gene. Germline V gives CDR1 LGHNA, CDR2 YNFKEQ. Trimming left V 0 bases short and J 0 bases short, with 15 bases between. This CDR3 is 18 amino acids long. Here the CDR3 reads CASSQEGGSFYSNQPQHF. The CDR3 bases are TGTGCCAGCAGCCAAGAGGGAGGGAGTTTTTATAGCAATCAGCCCCAGCATTTT.

The chain combines TRBV29-1 with TRBJ2-1, with TRBD2 identical over 8 bases. The CDR3 runs 15 residues. Unmatched junction bases numbered 9, after V lost 4 bases and J lost 4 bases. Germline V gives CDR1 SQVTM, CDR2 ANQGSEA. CDR3 DNA: TGCAGCGTTGCGAGGGGACTAGAAGTTTACAATGAGCAGTTCTTC. Amino acids: CSVARGLEVYNEQFF.

This CDR3 reads CASRLAGGTDTQYF. Written as DNA, the CDR3 is TGTGCCAGCAGGCTAGCGGGGGGGACAGATACGCAGTATTTT. The chain couples TRBV3-1 (or the pseudogene TRBV3-2) to TRBJ2-3; 12 nucleotides agree with TRBD2. The germline CDR1 and CDR2 sequences are LGHDT and YNNKEL (reference sequence). Trimming cost V 6 bases and J 3 bases; bases outside gene matches: 1. The CDR3 is 14 residues long.

This clone turned up a few times. This chain connects TRBV2 to TRBJ1-1; TRBD1 matches at 7 bases. Germline CDR1 reads SNHLY; CDR2 reads FYNNEI. The V and J ends lost 6 bases and 2 bases, in that order; junction bases with no gene match: 3. The CDR3 consists of 13 residues. The CDR3 DNA sequence: TGTGCCAGCAGGAACAGGGGAAACACTGAAGCTTTCTTT. This gives the protein CASRNRGNTEAFF.